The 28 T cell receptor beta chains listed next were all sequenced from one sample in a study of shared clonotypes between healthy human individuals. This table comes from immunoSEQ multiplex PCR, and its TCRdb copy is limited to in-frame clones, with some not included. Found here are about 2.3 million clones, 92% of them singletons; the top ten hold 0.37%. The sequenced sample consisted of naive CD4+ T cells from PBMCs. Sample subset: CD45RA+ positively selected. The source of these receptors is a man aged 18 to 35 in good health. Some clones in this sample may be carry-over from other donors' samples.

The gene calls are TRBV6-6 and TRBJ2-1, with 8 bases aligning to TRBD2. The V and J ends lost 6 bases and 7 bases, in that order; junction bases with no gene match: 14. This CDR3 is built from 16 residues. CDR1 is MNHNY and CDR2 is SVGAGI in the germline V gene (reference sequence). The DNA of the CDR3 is TGTGCCAGCAGAAACGGGGTCGGGAGGGCGGGAAATGAGCAGTTCTTC. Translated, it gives CASRNGVGRAGNEQFF.

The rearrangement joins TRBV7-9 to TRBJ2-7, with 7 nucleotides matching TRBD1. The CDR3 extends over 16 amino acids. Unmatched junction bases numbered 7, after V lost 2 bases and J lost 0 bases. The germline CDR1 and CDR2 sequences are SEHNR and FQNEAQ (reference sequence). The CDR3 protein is CASSLLRDSNSYEQYF. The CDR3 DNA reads TGTGCCAGCAGCTTACTACGGGACAGTAACTCCTACGAGCAGTACTTC.

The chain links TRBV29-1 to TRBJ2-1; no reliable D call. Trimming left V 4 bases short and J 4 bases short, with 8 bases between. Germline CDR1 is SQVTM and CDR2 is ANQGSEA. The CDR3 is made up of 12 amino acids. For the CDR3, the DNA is TGCAGCGTTGGGTCGAGGTACAATGAGCAGTTCTTC. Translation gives CSVGSRYNEQFF.

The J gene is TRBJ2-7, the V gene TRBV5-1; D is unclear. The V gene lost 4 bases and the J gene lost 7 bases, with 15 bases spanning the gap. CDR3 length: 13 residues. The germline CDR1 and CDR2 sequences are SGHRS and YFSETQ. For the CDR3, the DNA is TGCGCCAGCAGCCTGGTGGGGAACGCAGAGCAGTACTTC. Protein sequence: CASSLVGNAEQYF. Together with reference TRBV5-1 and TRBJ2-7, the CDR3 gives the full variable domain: KAGVTQTPRYLIKTRGQQVTLSCSPISGHRSVSWYQQTPGQGLQFLFEYFSETQRNKGNFPGRFSGRQFSNSRSEMNVSTLELGDSALYLCASSLVGNAEQYFGPGTRLTVT.

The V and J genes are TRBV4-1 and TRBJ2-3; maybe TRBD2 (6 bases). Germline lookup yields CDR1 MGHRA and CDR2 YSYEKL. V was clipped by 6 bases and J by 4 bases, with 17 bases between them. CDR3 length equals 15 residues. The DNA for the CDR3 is TGCGCCAGCAGTCGCATACCGGGAGATTCAGATACGCAGTATTTT. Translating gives CASSRIPGDSDTQYF.

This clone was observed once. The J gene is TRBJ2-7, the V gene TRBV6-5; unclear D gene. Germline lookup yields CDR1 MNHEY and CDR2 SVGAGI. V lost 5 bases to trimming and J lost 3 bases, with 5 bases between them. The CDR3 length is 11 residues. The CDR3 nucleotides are TGTGCCAGCAGTGAAATCTACGAGCAGTACTTC. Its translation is CASSEIYEQYF.

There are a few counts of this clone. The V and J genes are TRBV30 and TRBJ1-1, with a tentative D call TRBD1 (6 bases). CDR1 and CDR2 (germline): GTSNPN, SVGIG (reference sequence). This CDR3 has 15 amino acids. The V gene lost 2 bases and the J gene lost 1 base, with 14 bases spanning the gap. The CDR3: CAWSPPGQTNTEAFF. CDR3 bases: TGTGCCTGGAGTCCTCCGGGACAAACGAACACTGAAGCTTTCTTT.

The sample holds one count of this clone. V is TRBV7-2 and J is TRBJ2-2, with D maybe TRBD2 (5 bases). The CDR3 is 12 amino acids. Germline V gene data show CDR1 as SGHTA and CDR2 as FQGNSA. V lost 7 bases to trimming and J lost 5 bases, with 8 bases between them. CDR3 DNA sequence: TGTGCCAGCAACATAGCGACCGGGGAGCTGTTTTTT. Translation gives CASNIATGELFF.

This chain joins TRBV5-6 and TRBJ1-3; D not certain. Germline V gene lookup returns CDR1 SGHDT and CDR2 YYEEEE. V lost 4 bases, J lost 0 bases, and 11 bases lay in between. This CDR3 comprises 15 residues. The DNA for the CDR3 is TGTGCCAGCAGCCGTGACTTACACTCTGGAAACACCATATATTTT. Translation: CASSRDLHSGNTIYF.

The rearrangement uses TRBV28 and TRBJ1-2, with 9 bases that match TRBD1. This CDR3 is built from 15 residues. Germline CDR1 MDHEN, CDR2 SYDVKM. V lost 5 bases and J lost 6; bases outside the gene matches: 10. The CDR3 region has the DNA TGTGCCAGCAGTGTCCTCCGGGACAGGGCGAATGGCTACACCTTC. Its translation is CASSVLRDRANGYTF.

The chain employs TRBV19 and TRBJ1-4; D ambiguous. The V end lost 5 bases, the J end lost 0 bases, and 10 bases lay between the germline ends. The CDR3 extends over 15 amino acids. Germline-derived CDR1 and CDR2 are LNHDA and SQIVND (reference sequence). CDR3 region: CASSVRLATNEKLFF. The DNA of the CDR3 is TGTGCCAGTAGTGTGCGACTGGCAACTAATGAAAAACTGTTTTTT.

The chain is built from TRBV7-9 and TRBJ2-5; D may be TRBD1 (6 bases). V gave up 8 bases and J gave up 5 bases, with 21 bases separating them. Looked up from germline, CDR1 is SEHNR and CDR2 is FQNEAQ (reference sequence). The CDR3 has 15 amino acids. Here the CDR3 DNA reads TGTGCCAGCCATCCAACAACAGGGTCATGGGAGACCCAGTACTTC. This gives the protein CASHPTTGSWETQYF.

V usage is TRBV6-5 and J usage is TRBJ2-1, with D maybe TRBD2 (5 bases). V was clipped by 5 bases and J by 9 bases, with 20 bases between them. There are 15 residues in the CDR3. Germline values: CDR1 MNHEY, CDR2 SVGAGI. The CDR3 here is CASSPPGLPVGEQFF. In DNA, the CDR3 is TGTGCCAGCAGTCCCCCGGGGTTACCTGTGGGTGAGCAGTTCTTC.

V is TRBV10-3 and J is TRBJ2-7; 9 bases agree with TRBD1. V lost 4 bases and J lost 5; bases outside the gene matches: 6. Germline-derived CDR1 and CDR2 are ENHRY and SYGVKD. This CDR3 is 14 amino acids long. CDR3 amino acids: CAISGTGGLNEQYF. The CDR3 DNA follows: TGTGCCATCAGTGGAACAGGGGGCCTCAACGAGCAGTACTTC.

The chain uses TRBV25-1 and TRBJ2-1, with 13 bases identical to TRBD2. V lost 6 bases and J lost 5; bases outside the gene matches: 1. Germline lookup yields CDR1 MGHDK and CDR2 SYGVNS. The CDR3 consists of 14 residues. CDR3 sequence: CASRGTSGNNEQFF. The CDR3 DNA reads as TGTGCCAGCAGGGGGACTAGCGGGAACAATGAGCAGTTCTTC. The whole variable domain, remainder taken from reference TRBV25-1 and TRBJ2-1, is EADIYQTPRYLVIGTGKKITLECSQTMGHDKMYWYQQDPGMELHLIHYSYGVNSTEKGDLSSESTVSRIRTEHFPLTLESARPSHTSQYLCASRGTSGNNEQFFGPGTRLTVL.

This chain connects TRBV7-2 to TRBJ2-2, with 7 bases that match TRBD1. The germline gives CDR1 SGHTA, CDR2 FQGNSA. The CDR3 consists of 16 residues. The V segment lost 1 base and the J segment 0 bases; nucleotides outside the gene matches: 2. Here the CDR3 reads CASSLVGTANTGELFF. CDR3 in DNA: TGTGCCAGCAGCTTAGTTGGGACAGCGAACACCGGGGAGCTGTTTTTT.

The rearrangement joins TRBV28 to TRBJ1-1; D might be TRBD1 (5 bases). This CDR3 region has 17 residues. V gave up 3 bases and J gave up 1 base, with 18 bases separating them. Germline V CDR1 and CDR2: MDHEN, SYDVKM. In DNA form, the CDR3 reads TGTGCCAGCAGTTTGCGTGATTTTTCGGGGACGAACACTGAAGCTTTCTTT. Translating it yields CASSLRDFSGTNTEAFF.

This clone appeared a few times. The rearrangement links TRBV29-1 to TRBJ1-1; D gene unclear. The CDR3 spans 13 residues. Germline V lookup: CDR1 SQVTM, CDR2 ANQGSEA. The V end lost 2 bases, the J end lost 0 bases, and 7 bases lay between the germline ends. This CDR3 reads CSVEPDMNTEAFF. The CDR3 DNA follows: TGCAGCGTTGAACCTGACATGAACACTGAAGCTTTCTTT.

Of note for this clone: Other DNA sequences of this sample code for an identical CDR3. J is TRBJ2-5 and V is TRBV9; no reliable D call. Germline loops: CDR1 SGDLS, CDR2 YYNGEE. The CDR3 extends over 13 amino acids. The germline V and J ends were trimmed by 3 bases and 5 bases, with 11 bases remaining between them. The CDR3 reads CASSGGLGETQYF. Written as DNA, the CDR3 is TGTGCCAGCAGCGGGGGTCTAGGGGAGACCCAGTACTTC.

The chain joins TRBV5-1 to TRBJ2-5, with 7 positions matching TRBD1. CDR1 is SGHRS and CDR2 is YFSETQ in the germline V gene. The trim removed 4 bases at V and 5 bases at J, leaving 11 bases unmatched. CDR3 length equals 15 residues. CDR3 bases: TGCGCCAGCAGCGGCAGGGGGACCGGGGAGGAGACCCAGTACTTC. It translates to CASSGRGTGEETQYF. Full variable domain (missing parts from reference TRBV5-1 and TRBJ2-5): KAGVTQTPRYLIKTRGQQVTLSCSPISGHRSVSWYQQTPGQGLQFLFEYFSETQRNKGNFPGRFSGRQFSNSRSEMNVSTLELGDSALYLCASSGRGTGEETQYFGPGTRLLVL.

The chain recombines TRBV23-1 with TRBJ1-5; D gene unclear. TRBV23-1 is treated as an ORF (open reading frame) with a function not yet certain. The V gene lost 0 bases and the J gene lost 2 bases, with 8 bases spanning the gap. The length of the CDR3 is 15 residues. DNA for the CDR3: TGCGCCAGCAGTCAATCGAGGAGGCGCAATCAGCCCCAGCATTTT. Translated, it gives CASSQSRRRNQPQHF.

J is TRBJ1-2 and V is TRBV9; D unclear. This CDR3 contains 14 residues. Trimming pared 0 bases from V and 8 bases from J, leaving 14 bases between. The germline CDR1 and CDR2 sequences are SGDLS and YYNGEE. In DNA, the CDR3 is TGTGCCAGCAGCGTAGTGTCGGCCTCTAGGGGCTACACCTTC. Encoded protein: CASSVVSASRGYTF.

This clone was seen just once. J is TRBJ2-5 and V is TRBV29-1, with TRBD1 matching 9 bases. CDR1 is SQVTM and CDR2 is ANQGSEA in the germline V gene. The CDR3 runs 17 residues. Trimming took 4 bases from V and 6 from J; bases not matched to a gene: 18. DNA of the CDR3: TGCAGCGTTGCGTTGGCGCGGTATGGACAGGGGTTGAAGACCCAGTACTTC. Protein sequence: CSVALARYGQGLKTQYF.

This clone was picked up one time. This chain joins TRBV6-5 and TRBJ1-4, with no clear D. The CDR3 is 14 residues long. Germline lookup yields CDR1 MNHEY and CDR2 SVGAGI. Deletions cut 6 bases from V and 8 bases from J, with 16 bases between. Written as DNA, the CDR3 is TGTGCCAGCAGCTCCCCTGGGTTATGGGAAAAACTGTTTTTT. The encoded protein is CASSSPGLWEKLFF.

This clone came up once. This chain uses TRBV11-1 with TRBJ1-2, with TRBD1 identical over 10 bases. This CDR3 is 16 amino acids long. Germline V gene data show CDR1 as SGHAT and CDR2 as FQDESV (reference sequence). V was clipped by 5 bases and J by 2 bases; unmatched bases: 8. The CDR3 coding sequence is TGTGCCAGCAGCGTCCGACAGGGGGCCTCCAACTATGGCTACACCTTC. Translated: CASSVRQGASNYGYTF.

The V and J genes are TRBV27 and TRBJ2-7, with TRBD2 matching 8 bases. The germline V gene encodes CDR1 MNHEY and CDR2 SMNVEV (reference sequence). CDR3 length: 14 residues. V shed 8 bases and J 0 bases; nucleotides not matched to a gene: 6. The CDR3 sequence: CASSRGRRSYEQYF. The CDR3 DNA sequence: TGTGCCAGCTCACGCGGGAGGCGCTCCTACGAGCAGTACTTC.

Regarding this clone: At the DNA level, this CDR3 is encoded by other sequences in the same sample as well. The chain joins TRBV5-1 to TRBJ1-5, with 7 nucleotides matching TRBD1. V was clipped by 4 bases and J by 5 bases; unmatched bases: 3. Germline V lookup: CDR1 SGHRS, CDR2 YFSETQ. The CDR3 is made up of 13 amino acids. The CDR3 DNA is TGCGCCAGCAGCCTAGGGACAGATCAGCCCCAGCATTTT. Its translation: CASSLGTDQPQHF.

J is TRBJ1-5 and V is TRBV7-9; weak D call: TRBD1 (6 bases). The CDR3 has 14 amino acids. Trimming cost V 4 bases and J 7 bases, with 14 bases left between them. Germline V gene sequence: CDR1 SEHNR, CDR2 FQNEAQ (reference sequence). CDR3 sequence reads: CASSSGQSGQPQHF. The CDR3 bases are TGTGCCAGCAGCTCTGGACAGTCCGGGCAGCCCCAGCATTTT.